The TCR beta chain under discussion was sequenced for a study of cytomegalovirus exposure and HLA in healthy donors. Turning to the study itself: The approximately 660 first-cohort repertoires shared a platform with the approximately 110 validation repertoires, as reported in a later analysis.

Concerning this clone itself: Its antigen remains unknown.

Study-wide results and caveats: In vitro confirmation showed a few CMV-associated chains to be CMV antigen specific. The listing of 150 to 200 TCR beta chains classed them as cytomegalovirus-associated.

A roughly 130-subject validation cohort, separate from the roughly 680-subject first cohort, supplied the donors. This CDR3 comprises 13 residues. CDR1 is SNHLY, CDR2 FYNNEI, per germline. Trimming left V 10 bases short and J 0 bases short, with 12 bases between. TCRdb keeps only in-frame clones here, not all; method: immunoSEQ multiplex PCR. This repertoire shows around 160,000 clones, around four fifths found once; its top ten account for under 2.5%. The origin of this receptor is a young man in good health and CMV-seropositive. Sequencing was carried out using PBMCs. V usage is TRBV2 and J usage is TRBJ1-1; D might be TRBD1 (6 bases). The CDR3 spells CATEGGLNTEAFF. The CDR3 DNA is TGTGCCACCGAGGGGGGGCTGAACACTGAAGCTTTCTTT.